Listed below are T cell receptor beta chains from one sample, sequenced in a study of T cells after yellow fever vaccination. TCRdb used MiXCR to reprocess the 5' RACE reads, holding one entry per CDR3 protein. The data show about 85,000 distinct CDR3 sequences, 10% to 15% seen once. Sample: CD8+ T cells not binding an NS4B(214-222) dextramer, sorted from PBMCs, taken roughly 20 days after the first yellow fever vaccination. These receptors came from a man between 18 and 35 years old who received the YFV17D yellow fever vaccine. Each CDR3 is given without its conserved first and last residue. Clone size is given for some rows only: seen once, a few or many times, or a class if the clone is expanded.

few | TRBJ2-3 | TRBV5-4 | ASSPGQGSDTQY
NA | TRBJ1-1 | TRBV4-1 | ASSHPTGTGTEAF
once | TRBJ2-1 | TRBV12-3/TRBV12-4 | ASSFWGVLSDNEQF
NA | TRBJ2-1 | TRBV10-2 | ATDRGDNEQF
NA | TRBJ2-1 | TRBV10-3 | AISESLTSRYNEQF
few | TRBJ1-5 | TRBV12-3/TRBV12-4 | ASSSDGFNQPQH
few | TRBJ2-2 | TRBV5-1 | ASSLERTAAGELF
NA | TRBJ1-4 | TRBV5-1 | ASSRMAQTNEKLF
NA | TRBJ2-1 | TRBV6-2/TRBV6-3 | ASSYITPRNEQF
NA | TRBJ2-3 | TRBV24-1 | ATSVADGQGAESDTQY